A single sample gave rise to the 27 T cell receptor beta chains below, sequenced in a study of blood T cells in healthy people across ages. The use of a sample-barcoded 5' primer and a J-beta primer mix characterized a second PCR of roughly 7 to 11 cycles. TCRdb re-derived calls from the 5' RACE reads in MiXCR, one entry per CDR3 protein. The sample carries approximately 1.5 million distinct CDR3 sequences, about 35% recorded once. The sequencing input was blood. These receptors all come from a woman under 40 in good health.

This clonotype came up a few times. J is TRBJ2-1 and V is TRBV11-2, with no clear D. Trimming left V 5 bases short and J 5 bases short, with 10 bases between. Germline V CDR1 and CDR2: SGHAT, FQNNGV. CDR3 length equals 13 residues. The CDR3 region is CASSGGNNNEQFF. The CDR3 bases are TGTGCCAGCAGCGGCGGAAATAACAATGAGCAGTTCTTC.

This clonotype turned up a few times. An end of the junction differs from the germline gene, which may be a read error. V and J are TRBV10-3 and TRBJ2-5; D is perhaps TRBD1 (6 bases). CDR3 length equals 13 residues. From germline, CDR1 is ENHRY and CDR2 SYGVKD. The DNA for the CDR3 is TGTGCCAGCACTAATGGACAGCAGGAGACCCGGTACTTC. This encodes CASTNGQQETRYF.

This rearrangement joins TRBV5-6 to TRBJ2-7; D possibly matches TRBD1 or TRBD2 (6 bases each). The CDR3 is 17 residues long. Trimming pared 2 bases from V and 0 bases from J, leaving 18 bases between. Germline CDR1 and CDR2: SGHDT and YYEEEE. CDR3 nucleotides: TGTGCCAGCAGCTTCCACCGCGCGGGACAATCCTCCTACGAGCAGTACTTC. Residues: CASSFHRAGQSSYEQYF.

The CDR3 here is CASSLDPTGNEQFF. The CDR3 coding sequence is TGTGCCAGCAGTTTGGATCCCACGGGGAATGAGCAGTTCTTC. The V gene is TRBV25-1, the J gene TRBJ2-1; a weak D match, TRBD2 (5 bases). This CDR3 has 14 residues. V was cut by 5 bases and J by 7 bases, with 15 bases left in between. From germline, CDR1 is MGHDK and CDR2 SYGVNS.

V and J are TRBV12-3 or TRBV12-4 and TRBJ2-1; 12 positions agree with TRBD2. Trimming at V came to 5 bases and at J to 8 bases, leaving 13 bases not matched to a gene. CDR3 size: 17 residues. The CDR3 sequence: CASSPLAGGLTVDEQFF. In nucleotides, the CDR3 is TGTGCCAGCAGTCCTCTAGCGGGAGGGCTAACAGTTGATGAGCAGTTCTTC.

This clonotype has a handful of counts. This chain connects TRBV9 to TRBJ2-1; D gene uncertain. This CDR3 has 12 amino acids. V was clipped by 0 bases and J by 8 bases, with 6 bases between them. The germline V gene encodes CDR1 SGDLS and CDR2 YYNGEE. CDR3 sequence: CASSVVDYEQFF. The CDR3 bases are TGTGCCAGCAGCGTAGTTGACTATGAGCAGTTCTTC.

This chain connects TRBV27 to TRBJ2-1; D remains unclear. Trimming took 7 bases from V and 7 from J, leaving 14 bases between them. The germline gives CDR1 MNHEY, CDR2 SMNVEV (reference sequence). This CDR3 is built from 13 residues. In DNA form, the CDR3 reads TGTGCCAGCACCACTCCGTTGGGGAATGAGCAGTTCTTC. Translated, it gives CASTTPLGNEQFF.

On this clonotype itself: The junction departs from germline at one end; a sequencing error may be responsible. V is TRBV3-1 and J is TRBJ1-2; D unresolved. The CDR3 runs to 13 residues. Germline CDR1 is LGHDT and CDR2 is YNNKEL (reference sequence). The chain's CDR3 is CASSQDPSYGHTF. CDR3 DNA: TGTGCCAGCAGCCAAGACCCCAGTTATGGCCACACCTTC.

V is TRBV6-1 and J is TRBJ2-3; 9 nucleotides match TRBD1. V shed 7 bases and J 3 bases; nucleotides not matched to a gene: 5. The CDR3 consists of 14 residues. CDR1 and CDR2 from the germline V gene are MNHNS and SASEGT. The CDR3 DNA sequence: TGTGCCAGCAAACCGGGACAGGGAACAGATACGCAGTATTTT. Translated: CASKPGQGTDTQYF.

This clonotype has a count of ten or more. A clone one base away is much larger, so this may be a read error. This chain joins TRBV20-1 and TRBJ2-5; D gene ambiguous. The CDR3 length is 11 residues. The germline V gene has CDR1 DFQATT and CDR2 SNEGSKA (reference sequence). V dropped 6 bases and J dropped 5 bases, with 10 bases sitting between them. DNA for the CDR3: TGCAGTGCCCCTGAAGGTGAGACCCAGTACTTC. Amino acids: CSAPEGETQYF.

This clonotype was seen a handful of times. The chain couples TRBV20-1 to TRBJ1-1; D is possibly TRBD1 (5 bases). The germline gives CDR1 DFQATT, CDR2 SNEGSKA (reference sequence). CDR3 size: 13 residues. The germline V and J ends were trimmed by 6 bases and 5 bases, with 16 bases remaining between them. CDR3: CSAPLQGGTEAFF. The CDR3 DNA sequence: TGCAGTGCCCCTCTGCAGGGAGGGACTGAAGCTTTCTTT.

This clonotype was seen only a few times. J is TRBJ2-5 and V is TRBV20-1; 7 nucleotides agree with TRBD2. The CDR3 spans 13 residues. With 6 bases clipped from V and 5 bases from J, the junction kept 9 bases outside the gene matches. Germline V gene data show CDR1 as DFQATT and CDR2 as SNEGSKA (reference sequence). The DNA for the CDR3 is TGCAGTGCCCTCGACAGCGGGGAGGAGACCCAGTACTTC. Its translation is CSALDSGEETQYF.

This clonotype has just a few counts. The V and J genes are TRBV3-1 and TRBJ2-1; D not certain. Trimming removed 1 base at V and 0 bases at J, with 7 bases between. This CDR3 spans 15 amino acids. Germline CDR1 is LGHDT and CDR2 is YNNKEL (reference sequence). CDR3 DNA: TGTGCCAGCAGCCAAGTGCTCTTCTCCTACAATGAGCAGTTCTTC. This encodes CASSQVLFSYNEQFF.

The chain employs TRBV29-1 and TRBJ2-7; the match to TRBD1 covers 8 bases. Looked up from germline, CDR1 is SQVTM and CDR2 is ANQGSEA. V lost 4 bases to trimming and J lost 4 bases; unmatched junction nucleotides: 9. The CDR3 is 14 residues long. CDR3 region: CSVAQGQDPYEQYF. The CDR3 DNA reads as TGCAGCGTTGCCCAGGGACAGGACCCTTACGAGCAGTACTTC.

The sample holds a few counts of this clonotype. The chain combines TRBV3-1 with TRBJ2-3; D may be TRBD1 or TRBD2 (5 bases each). The CDR3 length is 15 residues. V was clipped by 0 bases and J by 9 bases, with 16 bases between them. Looked up from germline, CDR1 is LGHDT and CDR2 is YNNKEL (reference sequence). The CDR3 region is CASSQDYEGPRTQYF. Written as DNA, the CDR3 is TGTGCCAGCAGCCAAGATTATGAGGGACCCAGGACGCAGTATTTT.

This clonotype was observed a few times. The CDR3 DNA sequence: TGCAGCGTTGACCTAGCCGCGACAGCGAGCAATGAGCAGTACTTC. Protein product: CSVDLAATASNEQYF. The chain carries TRBV29-1 and TRBJ2-7; D might be TRBD1 or TRBD2, each matching 5 bases. The V end lost 3 bases, the J end lost 7 bases, and 22 bases lay between the germline ends. The CDR3 spans 15 residues. Germline CDR1 SQVTM, CDR2 ANQGSEA.

This clonotype was counted between two and nine times. The chain couples TRBV15 to TRBJ1-1; D unresolved. The CDR3 has 12 amino acids. Trimming removed 0 bases from V and 10 bases from J, with 9 bases in between. CDR1 and CDR2 from the germline V gene are LNHNV and YYDKDF (reference sequence). DNA of the CDR3: TGTGCCACCAGCAGAGATCTAATTCGAGCTTTCTTT. Amino acids: CATSRDLIRAFF.

This clonotype appeared a few times. The chain carries TRBV3-1 and TRBJ2-1; 9 bases map to TRBD2. The CDR3 sequence is 14 residues long. The V gene end was trimmed by 3 bases and the J gene end by 9 bases; junction bases not matched to a gene: 6. Germline-derived CDR1 and CDR2 are LGHDT and YNNKEL (reference sequence). CDR3: CASSQREGRGEQFF. DNA of the CDR3: TGTGCCAGCAGCCAGCGGGAGGGCCGGGGTGAGCAGTTCTTC.

CDR3 coding DNA: TGTGCCACCAGTGACAGGGGGCAGGGAGATACGCAGTATTTT. Translated: CATSDRGQGDTQYF. The chain combines TRBV24-1 with TRBJ2-3, with 8 positions matching TRBD1. Germline V gene sequence: CDR1 KGHDR, CDR2 SFDVKD. V lost 4 bases to trimming and J lost 5 bases; unmatched junction nucleotides: 4. The CDR3 is 14 amino acids.

This chain connects TRBV19 to TRBJ2-1; D unresolved. The J call may be wrong; the DNA end is better matched by TRBJ2-7. This CDR3 is 11 amino acids long. The germline V gene encodes CDR1 LNHDA and CDR2 SQIVND (reference sequence). Here the CDR3 reads CASGPAYEQYF. CDR3 sequence (DNA): TGTGCCAGCGGTCCAGCCTACGAGCAGTACTTC.

This clonotype was seen only a few times. The chain links TRBV7-9 to TRBJ1-1, with TRBD1 identical over 8 bases. The CDR3 is 14 residues long. Per the germline V gene, CDR1 is SEHNR and CDR2 is FQNEAQ (reference sequence). The V and J ends lost 3 bases and 4 bases, in that order; junction bases with no gene match: 4. DNA for the CDR3: TGTGCCAGCAGCTTCGGGACAGGTCTCACTGAAGCTTTCTTT. Its translation: CASSFGTGLTEAFF.

Points on this clonotype: An end of the junction does not agree with germline; a read error may underlie this. The chain couples TRBV7-9 to TRBJ2-3; possible D gene TRBD2, 6 bases. CDR3 length: 15 amino acids. Germline-derived CDR1 and CDR2 are SEHNR and FQNEAQ (reference sequence). The CDR3 here is CASSRGTLGTDTQYF. DNA for the CDR3: TGCGCCAGCAGCCGGGGGACCCTAGGCACAGATACGCAGTATTTT.

The chain employs TRBV3-1 and TRBJ2-7, with unresolved D. The V gene lost 3 bases and the J gene lost 0 bases, with 6 bases spanning the gap. The germline CDR1 and CDR2 sequences are LGHDT and YNNKEL (reference sequence). This CDR3 is built from 13 residues. The CDR3, as DNA: TGTGCCAGCAGCCAGTGGGTCTCCTACGAGCAGTACTTC. Translation gives CASSQWVSYEQYF.

The chain employs TRBV7-9 and TRBJ1-1, with TRBD1 matching over 12 bases. J was trimmed by 5 bases and V by 4 bases; bases with no gene match: 14. Germline V gene data show CDR1 as SEHNR and CDR2 as FQNEAQ (reference sequence). The CDR3 is 18 amino acids. The CDR3 nucleotides are TGTGCCAGCAGCTCACGGGGACAGGGGGCGCGGGTCCGGACTGAAGCTTTCTTT. This translates into CASSSRGQGARVRTEAFF.

This clonotype was seen a single time. The chain uses TRBV6-1 and TRBJ1-3; tentatively, D is TRBD1 (6 bases). The germline gives CDR1 MNHNS, CDR2 SASEGT. With 3 bases removed from V and 0 bases from J, the gap between germline ends came to 9 bases. CDR3 length: 15 amino acids. Written as DNA, the CDR3 is TGTGCCAGCAGTGATCAGGGGAGCTCTGGAAACACCATATATTTT. The encoded protein is CASSDQGSSGNTIYF.

Many counts were recorded for this clonotype. The J gene is TRBJ1-6, the V gene TRBV20-1; 7 bases align to TRBD1. The V and J ends lost 3 bases and 9 bases, in that order; junction bases with no gene match: 8. The germline V gene has CDR1 DFQATT and CDR2 SNEGSKA (reference sequence). This CDR3 is 14 amino acids long. The CDR3, as DNA: TGCAGTGCTAGTGAAGACAGGGATGCTTCACCCCTCCACTTT. It encodes CSASEDRDASPLHF.

This clonotype was seen ten or more times. The chain joins TRBV27 to TRBJ2-7; possible D gene TRBD2, 6 bases. V lost 7 bases, J lost 5 bases, and 18 bases lay in between. This CDR3 is built from 14 residues. Germline CDR1 is MNHEY and CDR2 is SMNVEV (reference sequence). CDR3 nucleotide sequence: TGTGCCAGCAACTCCGGGACTCCCAGCCACGAGCAGTACTTC. Encoded protein: CASNSGTPSHEQYF.